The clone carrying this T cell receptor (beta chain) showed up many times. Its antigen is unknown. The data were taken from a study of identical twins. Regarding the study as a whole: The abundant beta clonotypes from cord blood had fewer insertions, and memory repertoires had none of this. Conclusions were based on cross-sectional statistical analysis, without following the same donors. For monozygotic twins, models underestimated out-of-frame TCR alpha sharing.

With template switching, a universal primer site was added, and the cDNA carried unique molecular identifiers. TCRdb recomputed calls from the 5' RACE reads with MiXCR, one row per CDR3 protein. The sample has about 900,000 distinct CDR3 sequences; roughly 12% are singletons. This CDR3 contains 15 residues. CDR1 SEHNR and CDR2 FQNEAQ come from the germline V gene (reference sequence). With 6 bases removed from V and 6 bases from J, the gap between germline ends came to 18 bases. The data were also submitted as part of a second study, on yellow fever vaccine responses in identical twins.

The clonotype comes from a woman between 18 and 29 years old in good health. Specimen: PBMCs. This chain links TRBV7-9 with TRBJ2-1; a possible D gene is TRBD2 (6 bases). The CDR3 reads CASSSGTQDVNEQFF. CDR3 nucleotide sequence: TGTGCCAGCAGTTCCGGGACTCAGGACGTCAATGAGCAGTTCTTC.